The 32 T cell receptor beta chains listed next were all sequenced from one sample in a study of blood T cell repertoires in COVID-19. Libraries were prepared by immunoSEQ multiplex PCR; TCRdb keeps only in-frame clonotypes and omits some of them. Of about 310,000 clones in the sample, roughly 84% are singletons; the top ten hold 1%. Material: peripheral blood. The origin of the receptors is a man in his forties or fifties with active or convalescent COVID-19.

CDR3 coding DNA: TGTGCCAGCAGTTTATTGGGCAGGGCCTCCTACGAGCAGTACTTC. It translates to CASSLLGRASYEQYF. The rearrangement joins TRBV28 to TRBJ2-7; a possible D gene is TRBD1 (5 bases). Per the germline V gene, CDR1 is MDHEN and CDR2 is SYDVKM. Trimming left V 1 base short and J 0 bases short, with 10 bases between. The CDR3 is 15 residues long.

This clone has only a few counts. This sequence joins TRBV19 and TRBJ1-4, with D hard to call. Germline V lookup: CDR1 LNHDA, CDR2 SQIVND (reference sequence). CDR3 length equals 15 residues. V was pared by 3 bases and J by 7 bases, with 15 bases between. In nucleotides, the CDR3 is TGTGCCAGTAGTATTGGAGGGTCGGTTGGTGAAAAACTGTTTTTT. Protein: CASSIGGSVGEKLFF.

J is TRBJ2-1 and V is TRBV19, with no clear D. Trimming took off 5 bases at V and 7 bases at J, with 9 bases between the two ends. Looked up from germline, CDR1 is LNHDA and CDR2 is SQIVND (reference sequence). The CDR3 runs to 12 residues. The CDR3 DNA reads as TGTGCCAGTAGTTTCATAGATAATGAGCAGTTCTTC. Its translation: CASSFIDNEQFF.

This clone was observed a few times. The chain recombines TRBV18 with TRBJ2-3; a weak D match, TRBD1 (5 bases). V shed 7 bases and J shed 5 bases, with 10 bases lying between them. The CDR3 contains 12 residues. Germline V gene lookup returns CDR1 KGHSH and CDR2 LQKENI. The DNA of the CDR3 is TGTGCCAGCTTCCCAAGGGGAGATACGCAGTATTTT. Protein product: CASFPRGDTQYF.

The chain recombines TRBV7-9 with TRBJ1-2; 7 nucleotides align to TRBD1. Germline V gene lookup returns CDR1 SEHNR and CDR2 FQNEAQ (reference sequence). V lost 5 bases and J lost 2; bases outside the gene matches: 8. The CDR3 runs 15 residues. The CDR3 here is CASSPPDRENYGYTF. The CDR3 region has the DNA TGTGCCAGCAGCCCACCCGACAGGGAGAACTATGGCTACACCTTC.

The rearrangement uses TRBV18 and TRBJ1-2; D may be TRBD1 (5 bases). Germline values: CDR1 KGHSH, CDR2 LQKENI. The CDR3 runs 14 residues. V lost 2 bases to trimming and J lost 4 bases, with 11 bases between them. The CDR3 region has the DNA TGTGCCAGCTCACCAGGGGCCCAACTCTATGGCTACACCTTC. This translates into CASSPGAQLYGYTF.

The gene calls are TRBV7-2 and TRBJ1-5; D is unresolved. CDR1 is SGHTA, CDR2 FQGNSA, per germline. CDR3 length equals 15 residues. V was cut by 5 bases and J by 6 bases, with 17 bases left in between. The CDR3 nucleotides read TGTGCCAGCAGCCGCGGAGGGCGTTGGGGTCAGCCCCAGCATTTT. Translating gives CASSRGGRWGQPQHF.

CDR3 DNA: TGTGCCAGCAGCGCGACTAGCGGGAGATGGACTGGGGCCAACGTCCTGACTTTC. It encodes CASSATSGRWTGANVLTF. The chain uses TRBV28 and TRBJ2-6; the match to TRBD2 covers 12 bases. The V gene's germline CDR1 is MDHEN and CDR2 SYDVKM. The CDR3 runs to 18 residues. Unmatched junction bases numbered 8, after V lost 6 bases and J lost 2 bases.

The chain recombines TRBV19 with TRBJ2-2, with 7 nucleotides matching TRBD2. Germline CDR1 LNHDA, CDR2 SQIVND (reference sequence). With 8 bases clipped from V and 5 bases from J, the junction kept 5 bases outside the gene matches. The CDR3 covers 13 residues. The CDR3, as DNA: TGTGCCAGTCGCTGGGGGGGGACCGGGGAGCTGTTTTTT. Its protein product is CASRWGGTGELFF.

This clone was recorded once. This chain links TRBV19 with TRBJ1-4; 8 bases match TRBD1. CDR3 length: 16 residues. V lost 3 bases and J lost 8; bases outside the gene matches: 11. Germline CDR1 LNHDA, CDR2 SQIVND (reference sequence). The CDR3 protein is CASSMTRTGLKEKLFF. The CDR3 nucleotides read TGTGCCAGTAGTATGACCCGGACAGGGTTAAAGGAAAAACTGTTTTTT.

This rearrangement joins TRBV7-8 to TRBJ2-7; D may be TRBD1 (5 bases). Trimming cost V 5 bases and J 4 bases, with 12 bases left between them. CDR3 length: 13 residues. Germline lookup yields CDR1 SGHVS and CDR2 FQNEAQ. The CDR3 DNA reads TGTGCCAGCAGCCTCAACACAGGTTACGAGCAGTACTTC. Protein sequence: CASSLNTGYEQYF.

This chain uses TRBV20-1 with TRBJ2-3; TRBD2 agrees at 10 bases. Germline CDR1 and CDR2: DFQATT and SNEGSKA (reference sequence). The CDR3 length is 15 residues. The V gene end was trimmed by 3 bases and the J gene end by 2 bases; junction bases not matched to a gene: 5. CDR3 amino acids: CSASPLAGVTDTQYF. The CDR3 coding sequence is TGCAGTGCTAGTCCTCTAGCGGGGGTCACAGATACGCAGTATTTT.

The chain's CDR3 is CASSRDLGTGELFF. CDR3 DNA: TGTGCCAGTAGTCGAGATCTAGGCACCGGGGAGCTGTTTTTT. The J gene is TRBJ2-2, the V gene TRBV19; no clear D gene. Germline-derived CDR1 and CDR2 are LNHDA and SQIVND (reference sequence). The CDR3 is 14 amino acids. Trimming shortened V by 5 bases and J by 4 bases, and 11 bases separated the two germline ends.

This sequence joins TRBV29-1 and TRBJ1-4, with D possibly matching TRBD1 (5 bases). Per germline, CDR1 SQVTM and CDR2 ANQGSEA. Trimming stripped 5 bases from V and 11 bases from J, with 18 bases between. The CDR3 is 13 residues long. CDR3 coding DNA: TGCAGCGTTTTTGGCCAGGGTGGTTCCAAACTGTTTTTT. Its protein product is CSVFGQGGSKLFF. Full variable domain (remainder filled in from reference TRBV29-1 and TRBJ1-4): SAVISQKPSRDICQRGTSLTIQCQVDSQVTMMFWYRQQPGQSLTLIATANQGSEATYESGFVIDKFPISRPNLTFSTLTVSNMSPEDSSIYLCSVFGQGGSKLFFGSGTQLSVL.

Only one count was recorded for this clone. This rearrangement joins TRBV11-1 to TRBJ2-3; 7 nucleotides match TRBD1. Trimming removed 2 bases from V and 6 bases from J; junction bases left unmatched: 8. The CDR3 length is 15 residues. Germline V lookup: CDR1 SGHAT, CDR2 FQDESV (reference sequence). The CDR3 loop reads CASSLLGVQGDTQYF. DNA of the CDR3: TGTGCCAGCAGCTTACTCGGGGTACAGGGGGATACGCAGTATTTT.

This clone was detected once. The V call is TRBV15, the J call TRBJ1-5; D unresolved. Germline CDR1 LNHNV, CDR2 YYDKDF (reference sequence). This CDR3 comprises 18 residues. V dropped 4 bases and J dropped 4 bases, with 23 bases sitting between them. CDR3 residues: CATSTPPVSPGENQPQHF. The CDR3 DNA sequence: TGTGCCACCAGCACCCCGCCCGTAAGCCCAGGTGAGAATCAGCCCCAGCATTTT. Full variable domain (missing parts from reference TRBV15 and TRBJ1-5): DAMVIQNPRYQVTQFGKPVTLSCSQTLNHNVMYWYQQKSSQAPKLLFHYYDKDFNNEADTPDNFQSRRPNTSFCFLDIRSPGLGDTAMYLCATSTPPVSPGENQPQHFGDGTRLSIL.

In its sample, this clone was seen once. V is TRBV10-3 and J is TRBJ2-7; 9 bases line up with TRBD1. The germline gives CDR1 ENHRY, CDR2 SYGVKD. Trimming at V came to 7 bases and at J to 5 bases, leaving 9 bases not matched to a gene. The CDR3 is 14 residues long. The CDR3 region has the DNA TGTGCCATCACCGGGACAGGGTTCGGCGACGAGCAGTACTTC. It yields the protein CAITGTGFGDEQYF.

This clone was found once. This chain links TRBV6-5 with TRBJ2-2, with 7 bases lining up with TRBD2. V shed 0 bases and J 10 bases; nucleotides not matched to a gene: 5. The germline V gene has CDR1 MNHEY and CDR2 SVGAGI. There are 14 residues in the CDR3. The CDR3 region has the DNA TGTGCCAGCAGTTACTCGATGCGGGAGTCGGAGCTGTTTTTT. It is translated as CASSYSMRESELFF.

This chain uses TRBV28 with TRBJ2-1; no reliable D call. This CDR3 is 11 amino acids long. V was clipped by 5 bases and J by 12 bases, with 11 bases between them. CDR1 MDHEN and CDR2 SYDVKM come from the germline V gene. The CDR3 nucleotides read TGTGCCAGCAGTAGCCTAATTAGGCAGTTCTTC. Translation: CASSSLIRQFF.

This CDR3 reads CASSKAREYSSSGNTIYF. In DNA, the CDR3 is TGTGCCAGCAGCAAAGCTCGGGAATACAGCTCGTCTGGAAACACCATATATTTT. The chain links TRBV21-1 to TRBJ1-3. TRBV21-1 is a recognized pseudogene. The CDR3 has 18 amino acids.

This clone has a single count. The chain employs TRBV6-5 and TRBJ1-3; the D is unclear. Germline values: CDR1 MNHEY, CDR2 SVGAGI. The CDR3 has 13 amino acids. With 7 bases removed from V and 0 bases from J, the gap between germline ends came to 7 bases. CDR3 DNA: TGTGCCAGCATCTCCGGCTCTGGAAACACCATATATTTT. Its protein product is CASISGSGNTIYF.

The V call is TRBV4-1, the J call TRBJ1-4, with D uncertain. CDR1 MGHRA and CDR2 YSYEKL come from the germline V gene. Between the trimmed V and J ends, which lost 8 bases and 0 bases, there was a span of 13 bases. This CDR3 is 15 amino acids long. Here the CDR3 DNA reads TGCGCCAGCTACCGAGGCGGTGCAACTAATGAAAAACTGTTTTTT. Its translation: CASYRGGATNEKLFF.

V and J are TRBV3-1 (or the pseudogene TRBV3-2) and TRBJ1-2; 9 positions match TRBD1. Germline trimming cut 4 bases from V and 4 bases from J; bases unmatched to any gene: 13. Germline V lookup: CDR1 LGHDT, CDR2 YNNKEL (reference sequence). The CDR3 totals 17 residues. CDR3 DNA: TGTGCCAGCAGCCCCATACCGGGAACAGGGGGCAGCTATGGCTACACCTTC. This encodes CASSPIPGTGGSYGYTF.

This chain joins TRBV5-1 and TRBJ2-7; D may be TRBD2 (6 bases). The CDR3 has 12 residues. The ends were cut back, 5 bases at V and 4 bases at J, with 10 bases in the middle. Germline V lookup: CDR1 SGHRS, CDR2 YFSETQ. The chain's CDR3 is CASRSGGYEQYF. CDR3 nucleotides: TGCGCCAGCAGGTCAGGAGGGTACGAGCAGTACTTC.

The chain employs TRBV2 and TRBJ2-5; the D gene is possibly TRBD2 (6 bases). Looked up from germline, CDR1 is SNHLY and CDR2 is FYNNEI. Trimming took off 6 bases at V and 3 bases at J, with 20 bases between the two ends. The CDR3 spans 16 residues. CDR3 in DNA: TGTGCCAGCAGAGAGGGAGAACAGGCGGGGAAAGAGACCCAGTACTTC. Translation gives CASREGEQAGKETQYF. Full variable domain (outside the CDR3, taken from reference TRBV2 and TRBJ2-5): EPEVTQTPSHQVTQMGQEVILRCVPISNHLYFYWYRQILGQKVEFLVSFYNNEISEKSEIFDDQFSVERPDGSNFTLKIRSTKLEDSAMYFCASREGEQAGKETQYFGPGTRLLVL.

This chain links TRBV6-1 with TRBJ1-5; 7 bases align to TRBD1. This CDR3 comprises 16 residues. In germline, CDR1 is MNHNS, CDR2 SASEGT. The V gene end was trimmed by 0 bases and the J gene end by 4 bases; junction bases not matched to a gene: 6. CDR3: CASSEAGGQMNQPQHF. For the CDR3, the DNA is TGTGCCAGCAGTGAAGCGGGGGGACAGATGAATCAGCCCCAGCATTTT.

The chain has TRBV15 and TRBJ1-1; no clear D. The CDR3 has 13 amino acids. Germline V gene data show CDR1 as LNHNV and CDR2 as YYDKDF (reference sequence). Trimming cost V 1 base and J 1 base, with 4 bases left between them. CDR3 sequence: CATSRASNTEAFF. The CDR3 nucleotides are TGTGCCACCAGCAGAGCGTCGAACACTGAAGCTTTCTTT.

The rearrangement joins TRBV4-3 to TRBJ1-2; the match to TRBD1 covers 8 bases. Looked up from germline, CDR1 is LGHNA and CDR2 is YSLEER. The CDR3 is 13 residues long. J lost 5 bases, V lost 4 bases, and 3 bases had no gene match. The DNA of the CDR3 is TGCGCCAGCAGCCCAGGGGGCGGGTATGGCTACACCTTC. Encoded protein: CASSPGGGYGYTF.

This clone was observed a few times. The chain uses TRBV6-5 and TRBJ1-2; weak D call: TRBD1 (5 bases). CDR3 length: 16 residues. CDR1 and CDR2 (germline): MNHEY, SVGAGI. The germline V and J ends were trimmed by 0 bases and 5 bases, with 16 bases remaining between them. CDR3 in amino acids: CASSYSAFRVLYGYTF. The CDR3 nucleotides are TGTGCCAGCAGTTACTCGGCTTTCAGGGTCCTGTATGGCTACACCTTC.

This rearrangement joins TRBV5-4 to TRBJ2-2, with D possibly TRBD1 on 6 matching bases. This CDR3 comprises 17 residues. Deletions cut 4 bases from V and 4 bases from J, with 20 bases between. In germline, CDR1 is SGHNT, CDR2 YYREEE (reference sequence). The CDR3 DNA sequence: TGTGCCAGCAGCGGTCCAAAAAAACAGGGAAGCACCGGGGAGCTGTTTTTT. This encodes CASSGPKKQGSTGELFF.

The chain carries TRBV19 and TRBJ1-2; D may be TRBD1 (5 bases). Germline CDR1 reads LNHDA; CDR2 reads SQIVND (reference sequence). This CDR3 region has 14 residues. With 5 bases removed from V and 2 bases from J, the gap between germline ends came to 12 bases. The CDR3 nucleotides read TGTGCCAGTAGTCGGGGGGTTGTCAACTATGGCTACACCTTC. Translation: CASSRGVVNYGYTF.

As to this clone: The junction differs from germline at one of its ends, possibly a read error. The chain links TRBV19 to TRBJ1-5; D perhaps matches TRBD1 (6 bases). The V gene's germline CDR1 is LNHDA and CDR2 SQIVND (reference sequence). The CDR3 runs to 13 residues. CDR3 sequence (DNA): TGTGCCAGTAGTAGATCGACAGGCCCTTCAGTGAATTTT. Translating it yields CASSRSTGPSVNF.